This T cell receptor (beta chain) was profiled in a study of T cell responses to AZD1222 COVID-19 vaccine. Findings of the study overall: Repertoire sampling was restricted to post-peak T cell response timepoints. Along spike, vaccine-associated CD4 TCRs were found throughout, with dominance at 160-218 and 743-854.

As to this clone: Its antigen is as yet unknown.

CDR1 and CDR2 from the germline V gene are SGHAT and FQNNGV. The CDR3 contains 16 residues. V gave up 3 bases and J gave up 1 base, with 15 bases separating them. Some clones are missing from TCRdb's copy, which holds only in-frame ones; the method was immunoSEQ multiplex PCR. Of 110,000 or so clones detected, about 91% appear once; the ten largest clones hold 6.5%. This material consisted of peripheral blood, taken 28 days after the second AZD1222 dose. The receptor was derived from an adult who received the AZD1222 COVID-19 vaccine. This chain connects TRBV11-2 to TRBJ1-1; a weak D match, TRBD1 (5 bases). The chain's CDR3 is CASSFRSGVGNTEAFF. The CDR3 bases are TGTGCCAGCAGCTTTCGATCGGGGGTCGGGAACACTGAAGCTTTCTTT. The complete variable domain, with remaining parts taken from reference TRBV11-2 and TRBJ1-1, reads EAGVAQSPRYKIIEKRQSVAFWCNPISGHATLYWYQQILGQGPKLLIQFQNNGVVDDSQLPKDRFSAERLKGVDSTLKIQPAKLEDSAVYLCASSFRSGVGNTEAFFGQGTRLTVV.